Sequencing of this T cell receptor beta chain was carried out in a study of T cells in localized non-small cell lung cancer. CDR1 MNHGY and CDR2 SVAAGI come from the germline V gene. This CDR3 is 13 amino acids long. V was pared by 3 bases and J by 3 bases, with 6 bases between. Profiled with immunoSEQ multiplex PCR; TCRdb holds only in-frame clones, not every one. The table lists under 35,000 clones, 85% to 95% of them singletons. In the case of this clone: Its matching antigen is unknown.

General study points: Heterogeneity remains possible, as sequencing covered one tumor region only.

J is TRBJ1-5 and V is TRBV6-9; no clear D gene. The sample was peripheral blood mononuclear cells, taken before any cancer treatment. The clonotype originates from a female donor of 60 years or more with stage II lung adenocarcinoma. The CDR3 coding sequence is TGTGCCAGCAGTTACTCGGACAATCAGCCCCAGCATTTT. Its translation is CASSYSDNQPQHF.